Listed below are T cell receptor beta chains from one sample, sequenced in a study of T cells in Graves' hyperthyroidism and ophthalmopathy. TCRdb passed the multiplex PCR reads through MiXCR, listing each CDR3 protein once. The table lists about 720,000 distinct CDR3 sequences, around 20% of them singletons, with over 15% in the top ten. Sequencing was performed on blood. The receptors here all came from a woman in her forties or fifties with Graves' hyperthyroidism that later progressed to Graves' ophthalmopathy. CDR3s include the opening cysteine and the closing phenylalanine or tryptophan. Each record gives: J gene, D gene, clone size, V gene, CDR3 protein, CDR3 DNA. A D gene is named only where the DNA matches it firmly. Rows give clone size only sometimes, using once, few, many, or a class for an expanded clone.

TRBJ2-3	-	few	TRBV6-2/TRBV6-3	CASKVPVLDTQYF	TGTGCCAGCAAGGTCCCTGTACTGGATACGCAGTATTTT
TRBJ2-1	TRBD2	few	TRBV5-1	CASSPGTSGGDQFF	TGCGCCAGCAGCCCCGGGACTAGCGGGGGGGACCAGTTCTTC
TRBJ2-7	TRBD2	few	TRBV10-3	CAISGRGYEQYF	TGTGCCATCAGTGGGCGGGGGTACGAGCAGTACTTC
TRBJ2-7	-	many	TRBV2	CASSVEAVRWEQYF	TGTGCCAGCAGTGTTGAGGCCGTACGTTGGGAGCAGTACTTC
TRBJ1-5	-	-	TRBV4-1	CASSQDRGAGQPQHF	TGCGCCAGCAGCCAAGATCGAGGGGCCGGGCAGCCCCAGCATTTT
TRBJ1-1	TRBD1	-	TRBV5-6	CASSLEDRGGTEAFF	TGTGCCAGCAGCTTGGAAGACAGGGGAGGGACTGAAGCTTTCTTT
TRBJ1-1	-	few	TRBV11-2	CASSLFPRQGLSNPEAFF	TGTGCCAGCAGCTTATTCCCCCGCCAGGGACTTTCGAACCCTGAAGCTTTCTTT
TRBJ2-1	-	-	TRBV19	CASSALSRSGYNEQFF	TGTGCCAGTAGTGCATTGTCTAGAAGTGGCTACAATGAGCAGTTCTTC
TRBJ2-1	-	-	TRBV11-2	CASSLGGTGEQFF	TGTGCCAGCAGCTTAGGTGGGACCGGAGAGCAGTTCTTC
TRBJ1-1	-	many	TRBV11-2	CASSLVGGGWRVENTEAFF	TGTGCCAGCAGCTTAGTTGGAGGCGGATGGAGGGTTGAGAACACTGAAGCTTTCTTT
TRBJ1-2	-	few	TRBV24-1	CATSGGTLGYGYTF	TGTGCCACCAGTGGGGGGACCCTCGGCTATGGCTACACCTTC
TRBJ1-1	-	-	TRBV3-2	CASSQGLTANTEAFF	TGTGCCAGCAGCCAGGGGTTGACAGCGAACACTGAAGCTTTCTTT
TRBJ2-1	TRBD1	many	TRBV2	CASSESRTGRNEQFF	TGTGCCAGCAGTGAATCGAGGACAGGGCGAAATGAGCAGTTCTTC